These 23 T cell receptor beta chains originate from one sample sequenced in a study of T cell responses to AZD1222 COVID-19 vaccine. Some clones are missing from TCRdb's copy, which holds only in-frame ones; the method was immunoSEQ multiplex PCR. The sample carries fewer than 150,000 clones, around 92% recorded once. Material: peripheral blood, obtained on day 0 of AZD1222 vaccination. These receptors originate from an adult in good health.

The gene calls are TRBV6-5 and TRBJ1-2; perhaps TRBD1 as D (6 bases). With 0 bases removed from V and 5 bases from J, the gap between germline ends came to 16 bases. Germline values: CDR1 MNHEY, CDR2 SVGAGI. This CDR3 spans 16 amino acids. CDR3 residues: CASSYSDSQIPYGYTF. CDR3 in DNA: TGTGCCAGCAGTTACTCGGACAGCCAAATTCCTTATGGCTACACCTTC.

This clone was picked up a small number of times. The chain carries TRBV18 and TRBJ2-1, with 11 bases matching TRBD1. Germline assignment: CDR1 KGHSH and CDR2 LQKENI. The V segment lost 2 bases and the J segment 6 bases; nucleotides outside the gene matches: 6. This CDR3 has 16 residues. The CDR3 coding sequence is TGTGCCAGCTCACCAAACCGGGACAGGGGGATCAATGAGCAGTTCTTC. This codes for CASSPNRDRGINEQFF. Based on the CDR3 plus reference TRBV18 and TRBJ2-1, the full variable domain is NAGVMQNPRHLVRRRGQEARLRCSPMKGHSHVYWYRQLPEEGLKFMVYLQKENIIDESGMPKERFSAEFPKEGPSILRIQQVVRGDSAAYFCASSPNRDRGINEQFFGPGTRLTVL.

V is TRBV27 and J is TRBJ2-2; D not resolved. Between the trimmed V and J ends, which lost 4 bases and 5 bases, there was a span of 11 bases. The CDR3 is 14 amino acids. Germline V gene lookup returns CDR1 MNHEY and CDR2 SMNVEV (reference sequence). In nucleotides, the CDR3 is TGTGCCAGCAGTTCGGTAGTGAGTACCGGGGAGCTGTTTTTT. Translation gives CASSSVVSTGELFF.

The chain is built from TRBV4-2 and TRBJ2-7, with TRBD2 as a possible D gene (5 bases). V was cut by 0 bases and J by 0 bases, with 9 bases left in between. There are 15 residues in the CDR3. CDR1 and CDR2 from the germline V gene are LGHNA and YNFKEQ. CDR3 sequence: CASSQEAASSYEQYF. The CDR3 nucleotides are TGTGCCAGCAGCCAAGAAGCGGCTAGCTCCTACGAGCAGTACTTC.

The V gene is TRBV7-9, the J gene TRBJ2-7; 8 nucleotides line up with TRBD1. The V gene end was trimmed by 5 bases and the J gene end by 6 bases; junction bases not matched to a gene: 9. The CDR3 covers 14 residues. CDR1 and CDR2 (germline): SEHNR, FQNEAQ (reference sequence). CDR3 sequence: CASSTPGQETEQYF. CDR3 nucleotides: TGTGCCAGCAGCACTCCGGGACAGGAGACCGAGCAGTACTTC. Based on the CDR3 plus reference TRBV7-9 and TRBJ2-7, the full variable domain is DTGVSQNPRHKITKRGQNVTFRCDPISEHNRLYWYRQTLGQGPEFLTYFQNEAQLEKSRLLSDRFSAERPKGSFSTLEIQRTEQGDSAMYLCASSTPGQETEQYFGPGTRLTVT.

The rearrangement links TRBV9 to TRBJ2-7; possibly TRBD1 for D (6 bases). The CDR3 is 14 amino acids. Germline CDR1 and CDR2: SGDLS and YYNGEE. The V end was cut by 4 bases, the J end by 3 bases, with 14 bases between. DNA for the CDR3: TGTGCCAGCAGCTCCCGGACAGATCTCTACGAGCAGTACTTC. Its protein product is CASSSRTDLYEQYF.

V gene TRBV6-5 combines with J gene TRBJ1-1, with D possibly TRBD1 on 6 matching bases. The CDR3 has 14 amino acids. Germline lookup yields CDR1 MNHEY and CDR2 SVGAGI. V lost 4 bases and J lost 3, with 12 bases in between. The DNA for the CDR3 is TGTGCCAGCAGTTGGCGGACAGCCGACACTGAAGCTTTCTTT. Its protein product is CASSWRTADTEAFF.

V gene TRBV11-2 combines with J gene TRBJ1-2; D remains ambiguous. V was pared by 1 base and J by 2 bases, with 14 bases between. Looked up from germline, CDR1 is SGHAT and CDR2 is FQNNGV. The CDR3 consists of 16 residues. This chain's CDR3 is CASSLALGRVNYGYTF. Written as DNA, the CDR3 is TGTGCCAGCAGCTTAGCCCTTGGACGGGTGAACTATGGCTACACCTTC.

The rearrangement uses TRBV19 and TRBJ2-2; unclear D gene. Deletions cut 3 bases from V and 4 bases from J, with 12 bases between. Germline V gives CDR1 LNHDA, CDR2 SQIVND (reference sequence). The CDR3 is made up of 15 amino acids. The DNA for the CDR3 is TGTGCCAGTAGTATTTTCGGGCAGACCACCGGGGAGCTGTTTTTT. Protein sequence: CASSIFGQTTGELFF. The whole variable domain, remainder taken from reference TRBV19 and TRBJ2-2, is DGGITQSPKYLFRKEGQNVTLSCEQNLNHDAMYWYRQDPGQGLRLIYYSQIVNDFQKGDIAEGYSVSREKKESFPLTVTSAQKNPTAFYLCASSIFGQTTGELFFGEGSRLTVL.

The chain links TRBV7-6 to TRBJ2-7; D is unresolved. V was trimmed by 1 base and J by 1 base, leaving 11 bases between them. Germline assignment: CDR1 SGHVS and CDR2 FNYEAQ. The CDR3 is 15 residues long. This chain's CDR3 is CASSLEGPTSYEQYF. The CDR3 DNA reads TGTGCCAGCAGCTTAGAAGGCCCGACTTCCTACGAGCAGTACTTC.

CDR3 sequence: CSVENYGTTSLSGRKETQYF. The CDR3 DNA reads as TGCAGCGTTGAAAACTACGGGACGACTAGCCTCAGCGGGAGAAAAGAGACCCAGTACTTC. The genes are TRBV29-1 and TRBJ2-5; 8 bases align to TRBD2. The V gene's germline CDR1 is SQVTM and CDR2 ANQGSEA. CDR3 length equals 20 residues. J lost 3 bases, V lost 2 bases, and 23 bases had no gene match.

This clone was seen more than once but under ten times. The V call is TRBV27, the J call TRBJ2-5; TRBD2 agrees at 8 bases. Germline V gene sequence: CDR1 MNHEY, CDR2 SMNVEV (reference sequence). Trimming removed 1 base from V and 3 bases from J; junction bases left unmatched: 4. The CDR3 sequence is 15 residues long. CDR3 protein: CASSLFLAGKETQYF. CDR3 sequence (DNA): TGTGCCAGCAGTTTATTTCTAGCGGGCAAAGAGACCCAGTACTTC.

This clone was counted at least ten times. Here the CDR3 reads CASSYASVSNTGELFF. The CDR3 nucleotides are TGTGCCAGCAGTTACGCTAGCGTATCGAACACCGGGGAGCTGTTTTTT. The chain combines TRBV6-5 with TRBJ2-2; D may be TRBD2 (6 bases). The CDR3 consists of 16 residues. Germline lookup yields CDR1 MNHEY and CDR2 SVGAGI. Trimming stripped 2 bases from V and 0 bases from J, with 10 bases between.

This chain joins TRBV2 and TRBJ2-6, with a weak D call TRBD2 (5 bases). The CDR3 spans 16 residues. Deletions cut 4 bases from V and 4 bases from J, with 14 bases between. Germline CDR1 and CDR2: SNHLY and FYNNEI. CDR3 in DNA: TGTGCCAGCAGTGTAACCGGGGTGAAAGGGGCCAACGTCCTGACTTTC. This sequence encodes CASSVTGVKGANVLTF. Filled out from reference TRBV2 and TRBJ2-6, the complete variable domain reads EPEVTQTPSHQVTQMGQEVILRCVPISNHLYFYWYRQILGQKVEFLVSFYNNEISEKSEIFDDQFSVERPDGSNFTLKIRSTKLEDSAMYFCASSVTGVKGANVLTFGAGSRLTVL.

The chain recombines TRBV10-1 with TRBJ1-2, with 7 positions matching TRBD1. Trimming cost V 5 bases and J 7 bases; bases outside gene matches: 7. The CDR3 sequence is 13 residues long. CDR1 and CDR2 (germline): WNHNN, SYGVQD (reference sequence). This chain's CDR3 is CASSSDRASGYTF. CDR3 nucleotide sequence: TGCGCCAGCAGTTCCGACAGGGCTTCTGGCTACACCTTC.

In the case of this clone: One end of the junction varies from germline; a read error may be responsible. V usage is TRBV6-1 and J usage is TRBJ1-6, with unresolved D. CDR3 size: 14 residues. The germline V gene has CDR1 MNHNS and CDR2 SASEGT. DNA of the CDR3: TGTGCCAGCAGTGAACTCACGGCGCCCGAAACGACTAACTTT. It is translated as CASSELTAPETTNF.

The genes are TRBV11-2 and TRBJ2-7, with a weak D call TRBD1 (5 bases). V lost 8 bases and J lost 3, with 8 bases in between. Looked up from germline, CDR1 is SGHAT and CDR2 is FQNNGV. The CDR3 is 11 residues long. The CDR3 reads CASGANYEQYF. In DNA, the CDR3 is TGTGCCAGCGGGGCAAACTACGAGCAGTACTTC.

The chain combines TRBV9 with TRBJ1-1; perhaps TRBD1 as D (6 bases). Germline lookup yields CDR1 SGDLS and CDR2 YYNGEE. The CDR3 length is 15 residues. V dropped 0 bases and J dropped 0 bases, with 9 bases sitting between them. As DNA, the CDR3 is TGTGCCAGCAGCGTAGGATGGGACATGAACACTGAAGCTTTCTTT. It is translated as CASSVGWDMNTEAFF.

The chain combines TRBV7-9 with TRBJ2-3, with TRBD2 identical over 10 bases. The CDR3 totals 16 residues. Germline CDR1 is SEHNR and CDR2 is FQNEAQ (reference sequence). J lost 4 bases, V lost 1 base, and 5 bases had no gene match. CDR3: CASSLVGTSEADTQYF. Written as DNA, the CDR3 is TGTGCCAGCAGCTTAGTCGGGACTAGCGAAGCAGATACGCAGTATTTT.

This CDR3 reads CASSIVDYGYTF. The DNA of the CDR3 is TGTGCCAGTAGTATAGTCGATTATGGCTACACCTTC. The rearrangement joins TRBV19 to TRBJ1-2; the D is unclear. With 1 base removed from V and 5 bases from J, the gap between germline ends came to 5 bases. This CDR3 region has 12 residues. CDR1 and CDR2 from the germline V gene are LNHDA and SQIVND (reference sequence).

The rearrangement links TRBV2 to TRBJ2-3, with TRBD2 identical over 11 bases. Germline loops: CDR1 SNHLY, CDR2 FYNNEI. The CDR3 has 15 residues. With V trimmed by 10 bases and J by 4 bases, 10 bases remained unmatched. The chain's CDR3 is CANSVVAGGPDTQYF. CDR3 coding DNA: TGTGCCAACTCGGTTGTAGCGGGGGGGCCAGATACGCAGTATTTT. The full variable domain, in which reference TRBV2 and TRBJ2-3 provide the parts outside the CDR3, is EPEVTQTPSHQVTQMGQEVILRCVPISNHLYFYWYRQILGQKVEFLVSFYNNEISEKSEIFDDQFSVERPDGSNFTLKIRSTKLEDSAMYFCANSVVAGGPDTQYFGPGTRLTVL.

The rearrangement links TRBV5-5 to TRBJ1-5; TRBD1 matches at 9 bases. Germline trimming cut 3 bases from V and 1 base from J; bases unmatched to any gene: 5. The CDR3 has 16 amino acids. Germline values: CDR1 SGHKS, CDR2 YYEKEE (reference sequence). CDR3 residues: CASSSGTGQSNQPQHF. In nucleotides, the CDR3 is TGTGCCAGCAGCTCCGGGACAGGGCAAAGCAATCAGCCCCAGCATTTT.

The chain is built from TRBV4-1 and TRBJ1-2, with 8 bases aligning to TRBD1. This CDR3 has 14 residues. V was clipped by 4 bases and J by 7 bases; unmatched bases: 8. In germline, CDR1 is MGHRA, CDR2 YSYEKL. CDR3 nucleotides: TGCGCCAGCAGCCTCTCAGGGGGCGCCTCTGGCTACACCTTC. As protein: CASSLSGGASGYTF.